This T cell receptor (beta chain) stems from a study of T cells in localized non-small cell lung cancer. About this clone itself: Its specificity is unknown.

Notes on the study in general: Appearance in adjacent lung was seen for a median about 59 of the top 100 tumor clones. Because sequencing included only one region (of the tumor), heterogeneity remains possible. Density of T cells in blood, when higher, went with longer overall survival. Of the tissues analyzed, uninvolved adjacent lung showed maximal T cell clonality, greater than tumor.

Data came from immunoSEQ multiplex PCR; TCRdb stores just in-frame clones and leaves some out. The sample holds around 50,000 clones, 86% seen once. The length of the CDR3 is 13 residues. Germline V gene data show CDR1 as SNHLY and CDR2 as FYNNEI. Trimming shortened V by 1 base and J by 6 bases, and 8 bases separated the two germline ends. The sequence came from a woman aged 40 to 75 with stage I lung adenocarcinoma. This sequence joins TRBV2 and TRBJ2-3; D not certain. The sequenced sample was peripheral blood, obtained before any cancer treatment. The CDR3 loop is CASSEVGKDTQYF. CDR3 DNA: TGTGCCAGCAGTGAAGTGGGCAAGGATACGCAGTATTTT.